A single sample gave rise to the 28 T cell receptor beta chains below, sequenced in a study of cytomegalovirus exposure and HLA in healthy donors. The protocol was immunoSEQ multiplex PCR, while the TCRdb copy is restricted to in-frame clones and leaves out a portion. Of about 150,000 clones in the sample, approximately 91% were seen once. The specimen sequenced was PBMCs. The receptors were gathered from a woman aged 18-30 years in good health and CMV-seropositive.

The chain employs TRBV7-2 and TRBJ2-5; the D gene is possibly TRBD2 (6 bases). This CDR3 contains 14 residues. Germline CDR1 SGHTA, CDR2 FQGNSA. V lost 1 base, J lost 2 bases, and 8 bases lay in between. The CDR3 loop reads CASSLGGKQETQYF. The CDR3 DNA follows: TGTGCCAGCAGCTTAGGCGGGAAGCAAGAGACCCAGTACTTC.

V usage is TRBV5-1 and J usage is TRBJ2-1; D not certain. The germline V gene encodes CDR1 SGHRS and CDR2 YFSETQ. V was pared by 1 base and J by 7 bases, with 9 bases between. The CDR3 totals 13 residues. In DNA, the CDR3 is TGCGCCAGCAGCTTGTCAGGAACGAATGAGCAGTTCTTC. The encoded protein is CASSLSGTNEQFF.

The gene calls are TRBV15 and TRBJ2-3, with TRBD2 matching 7 bases. Germline CDR1 LNHNV, CDR2 YYDKDF (reference sequence). Trimming took 3 bases from V and 4 from J; bases not matched to a gene: 7. This CDR3 comprises 15 residues. The CDR3 DNA follows: TGTGCCACCAGCAGTATAACGGCGGGGGCAGATACGCAGTATTTT. Its protein product is CATSSITAGADTQYF.

DNA for the CDR3: TGTGCCAGCAGCCAAACTAGCAGCACGAACTCCTACAATGAGCAGTTCTTC. This encodes CASSQTSSTNSYNEQFF. The chain employs TRBV11-2 and TRBJ2-1, with a tentative D call TRBD2 (6 bases). Germline V gene data show CDR1 as SGHAT and CDR2 as FQNNGV. Trimming took 5 bases from V and 0 from J, leaving 17 bases between them. There are 17 residues in the CDR3.

V gene TRBV5-1 combines with J gene TRBJ2-3, with TRBD2 matching over 9 bases. Germline V gene data show CDR1 as SGHRS and CDR2 as YFSETQ. The V segment lost 5 bases and the J segment 6 bases; nucleotides outside the gene matches: 4. There are 13 residues in the CDR3. The CDR3 sequence: CASRAGGADTQYF. The CDR3 DNA is TGCGCCAGCAGAGCGGGAGGAGCGGATACGCAGTATTTT. The entire variable domain, with the rest obtained from reference TRBV5-1 and TRBJ2-3, is as follows: KAGVTQTPRYLIKTRGQQVTLSCSPISGHRSVSWYQQTPGQGLQFLFEYFSETQRNKGNFPGRFSGRQFSNSRSEMNVSTLELGDSALYLCASRAGGADTQYFGPGTRLTVL.

J is TRBJ2-5 and V is TRBV29-1, with a possible D match to TRBD1 (6 bases). V lost 7 bases to trimming and J lost 4 bases, with 16 bases between them. Per the germline V gene, CDR1 is SQVTM and CDR2 is ANQGSEA. This CDR3 comprises 13 residues. The CDR3 reads CSATPDRLETQYF. CDR3 in DNA: TGCAGCGCCACACCTGACAGGTTAGAGACCCAGTACTTC.

The V call is TRBV30, the J call TRBJ1-4, with TRBD1 matching over 8 bases. The CDR3 runs to 16 residues. Per the germline V gene, CDR1 is GTSNPN and CDR2 is SVGIG (reference sequence). Trimming cost V 0 bases and J 4 bases; bases outside gene matches: 7. CDR3 nucleotide sequence: TGTGCCTGGAGTGTAGGTGCAGGACAGGGTAATGAAAAACTGTTTTTT. Its translation is CAWSVGAGQGNEKLFF.

This chain uses TRBV2 with TRBJ2-5; 11 bases are shared with TRBD2. Losses at the gene ends were 1 base for V and 5 bases for J; bases not matched to a gene: 6. CDR3 size: 16 residues. Germline lookup yields CDR1 SNHLY and CDR2 FYNNEI. The CDR3 protein is CASSEGTSGSRETQYF. DNA for the CDR3: TGTGCCAGCAGTGAAGGAACTAGCGGGAGTAGGGAGACCCAGTACTTC.

The V call is TRBV7-9, the J call TRBJ2-7; possible D gene TRBD2, 5 bases. Per the germline V gene, CDR1 is SEHNR and CDR2 is FQNEAQ (reference sequence). There are 15 residues in the CDR3. V was cut by 4 bases and J by 2 bases, with 15 bases left in between. CDR3 coding DNA: TGTGCCAGCAGCTCCCCACTAGTAAACCCCTACGAGCAGTACTTC. Translating it yields CASSSPLVNPYEQYF.

The gene calls are TRBV5-1 and TRBJ2-3; D might be TRBD2 (6 bases). V lost 2 bases to trimming and J lost 0 bases, with 10 bases between them. The CDR3 extends over 15 amino acids. Germline CDR1 SGHRS, CDR2 YFSETQ. The CDR3 nucleotides read TGCGCCAGCAGCTTTGCGGGACCGAGCACAGATACGCAGTATTTT. Translating it yields CASSFAGPSTDTQYF.

V and J are TRBV6-5 and TRBJ2-3, with a possible D match to TRBD1 (5 bases). The CDR3 length is 15 residues. Trimming removed 6 bases at V and 2 bases at J, with 15 bases between. The germline CDR1 and CDR2 sequences are MNHEY and SVGAGI. The CDR3 DNA reads as TGTGCCAGCAGGACGACAGTGGGCTTCACAGATACGCAGTATTTT. Its protein product is CASRTTVGFTDTQYF.

CDR3 sequence reads: CATSRGRGLLGYTF. DNA of the CDR3: TGTGCCACCAGCAGAGGCAGGGGTTTACTTGGCTACACCTTC. The chain joins TRBV15 to TRBJ1-2; D may be TRBD1 (6 bases). Trimming pared 1 base from V and 7 bases from J, leaving 13 bases between. The CDR3 has 14 amino acids. CDR1 is LNHNV and CDR2 is YYDKDF in the germline V gene (reference sequence). Looking up the rest from reference TRBV15 and TRBJ1-2 gives the full variable domain: DAMVIQNPRYQVTQFGKPVTLSCSQTLNHNVMYWYQQKSSQAPKLLFHYYDKDFNNEADTPDNFQSRRPNTSFCFLDIRSPGLGDTAMYLCATSRGRGLLGYTFGSGTRLTVV.

This clone showed up just once. The V and J genes are TRBV6-1 and TRBJ1-1; 9 nucleotides align to TRBD1. The germline V gene encodes CDR1 MNHNS and CDR2 SASEGT. V was pared by 4 bases and J by 1 base, with 4 bases of the junction left unmatched. CDR3 length equals 15 residues. The CDR3 sequence is CASSGGTGWNTEAFF. The CDR3 DNA sequence: TGTGCCAGCAGTGGGGGGACAGGGTGGAACACTGAAGCTTTCTTT.

The genes are TRBV29-1 and TRBJ2-5; tentatively, D is TRBD1 (5 bases). V was trimmed by 6 bases and J by 2 bases, leaving 22 bases between them. Germline CDR1 is SQVTM and CDR2 is ANQGSEA. There are 16 residues in the CDR3. CDR3 amino acids: CSVEITGTGRQETQYF. CDR3 coding DNA: TGCAGCGTAGAAATTACAGGAACCGGTCGACAAGAGACCCAGTACTTC.

The V call is TRBV2, the J call TRBJ2-3, with D tentatively TRBD1 (6 bases). The CDR3 is made up of 15 amino acids. Germline V CDR1 and CDR2: SNHLY, FYNNEI. V gave up 3 bases and J gave up 3 bases, with 13 bases separating them. The CDR3 DNA reads as TGTGCCAGCAGTGATGCTGGGACATCGACAGATACGCAGTATTTT. It codes for CASSDAGTSTDTQYF.

This chain uses TRBV29-1 with TRBJ2-1; 9 nucleotides agree with TRBD2. V dropped 6 bases and J dropped 1; count of bases not matched to a gene: 4. Germline V CDR1 and CDR2: SQVTM, ANQGSEA. The CDR3 loop spans 14 amino acids. The CDR3 protein is CSVLAGVSYNEQFF. CDR3 sequence (DNA): TGCAGCGTCTTAGCGGGAGTTTCCTACAATGAGCAGTTCTTC.

This chain connects TRBV7-2 to TRBJ2-3, with TRBD2 as a possible D gene (6 bases). Germline V gene sequence: CDR1 SGHTA, CDR2 FQGNSA. The CDR3 loop spans 12 amino acids. Deletions cut 4 bases from V and 8 bases from J, with 10 bases between. CDR3 nucleotide sequence: TGTGCCAGCAGCTCCCGGGGAGGTACGCAGTATTTT. Amino acid sequence: CASSSRGGTQYF.

V is TRBV28 and J is TRBJ1-2; no definite D call. There are 15 residues in the CDR3. Per germline, CDR1 MDHEN and CDR2 SYDVKM. V dropped 3 bases and J dropped 0 bases, with 11 bases sitting between them. For the CDR3, the DNA is TGTGCCAGCAGTTTCGGCGGCGGATCTAACTATGGCTACACCTTC. It translates to CASSFGGGSNYGYTF.

In DNA form, the CDR3 reads TGTGCCAGCAGCGTAGGCCCGGAGAAAGGAGGCTACACCTTC. Its translation is CASSVGPEKGGYTF. The chain recombines TRBV9 with TRBJ1-2, with D hard to call. This CDR3 is built from 14 residues. The V end was cut by 0 bases, the J end by 8 bases, with 14 bases between. Looked up from germline, CDR1 is SGDLS and CDR2 is YYNGEE.

The rearrangement links TRBV11-2 to TRBJ2-1; 14 bases match TRBD2. With V trimmed by 4 bases and J by 0 bases, 5 bases remained unmatched. Germline V gene data show CDR1 as SGHAT and CDR2 as FQNNGV. The CDR3 loop spans 18 amino acids. The CDR3 DNA is TGTGCCAGCAGCTCTCGGACTAGCGGGAGGAGCTCCTACAATGAGCAGTTCTTC. Its translation is CASSSRTSGRSSYNEQFF.

This sequence joins TRBV27 and TRBJ1-1; the match to TRBD1 covers 8 bases. There are 16 residues in the CDR3. Trimming cost V 6 bases and J 5 bases; bases outside gene matches: 14. Germline V lookup: CDR1 MNHEY, CDR2 SMNVEV (reference sequence). This CDR3 is CASRRTLQGGGTEAFF. In DNA form, the CDR3 reads TGTGCCAGCAGAAGGACCCTACAGGGGGGCGGGACTGAAGCTTTCTTT.

The chain recombines TRBV25-1 with TRBJ2-1; D remains unclear. V was trimmed by 3 bases and J by 8 bases, leaving 11 bases between them. Germline values: CDR1 MGHDK, CDR2 SYGVNS. CDR3 length: 13 residues. In DNA, the CDR3 is TGTGCCAGCAGTGACGGTAGTCTTTATGAGCAGTTCTTC. Amino acid sequence: CASSDGSLYEQFF.

The J gene is TRBJ2-1, the V gene TRBV28, with 10 bases identical to TRBD2. The CDR3 covers 12 residues. Germline V gives CDR1 MDHEN, CDR2 SYDVKM. V trimming: 5 bases; J trimming: 10 bases; junction bases outside the gene matches: 2. The CDR3 bases are TGTGCCAGCAGTCCGGGACTAGCGGAGCAGTTCTTC. Residues: CASSPGLAEQFF.

V usage is TRBV2 and J usage is TRBJ2-7; the match to TRBD2 covers 8 bases. Germline values: CDR1 SNHLY, CDR2 FYNNEI. V trimming: 3 bases; J trimming: 6 bases; junction bases outside the gene matches: 13. The CDR3 sequence is 16 residues long. For the CDR3, the DNA is TGTGCCAGCAGTGATCTCTTCGGGAGGGCGAATTTCGAGCAGTACTTC. It encodes CASSDLFGRANFEQYF.

V is TRBV28 and J is TRBJ2-7; no reliable D call. Trimming pared 8 bases from V and 5 bases from J, leaving 16 bases between. This CDR3 is 13 amino acids long. Germline lookup yields CDR1 MDHEN and CDR2 SYDVKM. CDR3 nucleotides: TGTGCCAGCGGTCGCAGTTACAACAACGAGCAGTACTTC. Its protein is CASGRSYNNEQYF.

The V gene is TRBV15, the J gene TRBJ2-3; D perhaps matches TRBD2 (6 bases). This CDR3 has 15 amino acids. Trimming took off 0 bases at V and 8 bases at J, with 15 bases between the two ends. Germline V gives CDR1 LNHNV, CDR2 YYDKDF (reference sequence). The CDR3 loop is CATSRDRLEPSTQYF. CDR3 nucleotides: TGTGCCACCAGCAGAGATAGACTAGAGCCTAGTACGCAGTATTTT.

V and J are TRBV7-2 and TRBJ2-1; 7 nucleotides agree with TRBD1. Germline-derived CDR1 and CDR2 are SGHTA and FQGNSA. The V gene end was trimmed by 0 bases and the J gene end by 4 bases; junction bases not matched to a gene: 6. The CDR3 contains 16 residues. The CDR3 DNA reads TGTGCCAGCAGCTTAGCGTTGACAGGGTGGTACAATGAGCAGTTCTTC. Translated: CASSLALTGWYNEQFF.

V is TRBV10-3 and J is TRBJ2-2, with 8 positions matching TRBD2. The CDR3 has 14 residues. Per the germline V gene, CDR1 is ENHRY and CDR2 is SYGVKD. V was pared by 2 bases and J by 4 bases, with 0 bases of the junction left unmatched. This CDR3 reads CAISEREGTGELFF. CDR3 nucleotide sequence: TGTGCCATCAGTGAGCGGGAGGGCACCGGGGAGCTGTTTTTT.